The entry below gives a single TCR beta chain sequence along with its context. CDR3 regions of TCR beta were amplified from RNA transcripts. RT-PCR with HTBI primers came first, then second-round multiplex PCR. Via MiXCR, TCRdb re-called the multiplex PCR reads, giving one row per CDR3 protein. Among 660,000 or so distinct CDR3 sequences listed, about two fifths were seen once. The record originates from a study of Graves' ophthalmopathy and Graves' hyperthyroidism. This receptor was taken from an adult man with Graves' ophthalmopathy. Sequencing used peripheral blood.

The CDR3 sequence is CASSQDQRQGFEKLFF. In DNA, the CDR3 is TGTGCCAGCAGCCAAGACCAGAGACAGGGATTTGAAAAACTGTTTTTT. The rearrangement joins TRBV4-2 to TRBJ1-4, with TRBD1 matching over 7 bases. The V and J ends lost 0 bases and 7 bases, in that order; junction bases with no gene match: 8. This CDR3 has 16 amino acids. In germline, CDR1 is LGHNA, CDR2 YNFKEQ.